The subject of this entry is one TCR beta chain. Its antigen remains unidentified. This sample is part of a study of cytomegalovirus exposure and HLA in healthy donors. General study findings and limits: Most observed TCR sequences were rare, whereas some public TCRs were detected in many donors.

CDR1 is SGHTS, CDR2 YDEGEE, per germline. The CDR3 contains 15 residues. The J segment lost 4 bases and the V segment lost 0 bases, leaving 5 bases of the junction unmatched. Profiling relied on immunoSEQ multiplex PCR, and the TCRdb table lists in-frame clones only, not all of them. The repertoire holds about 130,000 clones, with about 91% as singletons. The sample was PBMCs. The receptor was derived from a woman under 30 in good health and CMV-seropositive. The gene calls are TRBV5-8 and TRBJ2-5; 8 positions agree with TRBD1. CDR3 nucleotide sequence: TGTGCCAGCAGCTTGGGACAGGGGACGGGAGAGACCCAGTACTTC. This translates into CASSLGQGTGETQYF.